This entry describes one T cell receptor beta chain. These data come from a study of blood T cell repertoires in COVID-19. Per germline, CDR1 SQVTM and CDR2 ANQGSEA. CDR3 length: 12 residues. The V gene lost 2 bases and the J gene lost 9 bases, with 13 bases spanning the gap. Produced via immunoSEQ multiplex PCR; TCRdb's table is partial and in-frame only. The table lists roughly 160,000 clones, roughly 83% of them singletons. The rearrangement uses TRBV29-1 and TRBJ1-1; unclear D gene. The receptor was isolated from a man between 18 and 29 years old with active or convalescent COVID-19. Sequenced sample: peripheral blood. The CDR3 DNA sequence: TGCAGCGTTGAACTTGAAGGGAGCCAAGCTTTCTTT. Its translation: CSVELEGSQAFF. The full variable domain, its missing parts supplied by reference TRBV29-1 and TRBJ1-1, is SAVISQKPSRDICQRGTSLTIQCQVDSQVTMMFWYRQQPGQSLTLIATANQGSEATYESGFVIDKFPISRPNLTFSTLTVSNMSPEDSSIYLCSVELEGSQAFFGQGTRLTVV.